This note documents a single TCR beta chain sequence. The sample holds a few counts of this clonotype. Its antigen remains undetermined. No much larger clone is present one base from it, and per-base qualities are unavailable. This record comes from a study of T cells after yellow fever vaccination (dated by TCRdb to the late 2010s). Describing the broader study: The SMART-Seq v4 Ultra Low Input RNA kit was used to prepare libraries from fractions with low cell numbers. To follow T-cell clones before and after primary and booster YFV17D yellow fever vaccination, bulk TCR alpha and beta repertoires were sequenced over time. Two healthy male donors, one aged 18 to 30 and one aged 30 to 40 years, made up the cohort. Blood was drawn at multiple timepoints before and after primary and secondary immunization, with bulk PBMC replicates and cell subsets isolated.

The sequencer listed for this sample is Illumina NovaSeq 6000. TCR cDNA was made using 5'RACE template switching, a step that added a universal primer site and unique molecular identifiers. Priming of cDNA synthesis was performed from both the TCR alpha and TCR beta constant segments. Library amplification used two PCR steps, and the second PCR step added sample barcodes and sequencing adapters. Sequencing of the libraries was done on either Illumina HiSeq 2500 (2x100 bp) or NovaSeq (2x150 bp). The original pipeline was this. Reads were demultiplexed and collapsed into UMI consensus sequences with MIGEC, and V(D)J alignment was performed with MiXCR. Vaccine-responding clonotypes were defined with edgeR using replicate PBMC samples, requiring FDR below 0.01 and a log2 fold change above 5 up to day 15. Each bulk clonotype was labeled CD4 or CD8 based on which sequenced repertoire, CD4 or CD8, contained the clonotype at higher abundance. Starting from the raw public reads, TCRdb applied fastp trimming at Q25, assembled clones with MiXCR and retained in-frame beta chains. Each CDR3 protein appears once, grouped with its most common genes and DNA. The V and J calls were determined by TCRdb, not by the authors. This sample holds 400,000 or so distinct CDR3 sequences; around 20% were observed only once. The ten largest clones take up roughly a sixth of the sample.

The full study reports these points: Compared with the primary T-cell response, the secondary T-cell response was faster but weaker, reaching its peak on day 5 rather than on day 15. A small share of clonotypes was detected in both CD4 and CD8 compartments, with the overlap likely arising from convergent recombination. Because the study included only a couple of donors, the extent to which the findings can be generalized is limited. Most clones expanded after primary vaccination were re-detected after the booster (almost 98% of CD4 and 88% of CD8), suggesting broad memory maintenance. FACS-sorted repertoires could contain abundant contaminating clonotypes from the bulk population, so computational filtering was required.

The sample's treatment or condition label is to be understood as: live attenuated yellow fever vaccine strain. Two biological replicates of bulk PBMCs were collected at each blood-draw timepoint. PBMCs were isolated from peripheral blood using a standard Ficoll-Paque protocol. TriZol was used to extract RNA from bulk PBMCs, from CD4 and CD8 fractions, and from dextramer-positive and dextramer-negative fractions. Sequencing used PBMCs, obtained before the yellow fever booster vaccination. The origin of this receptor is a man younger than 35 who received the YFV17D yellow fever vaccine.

DNA sequence: TGCAGTGCGCTGGGGCACAATGAGCAGTTCTTC. It is translated as CSALGHNEQFF. This chain joins TRBV20-1 to TRBJ2-1; 5 matching bases give a weak D call of TRBD1. Measured from the cysteine to the phenylalanine, the CDR3 is 11 residues long. Here the CDR3 DNA is all that survives: 33 bases in frame from base 1. The junction carries 8 bases between V and J, which are trimmed by 6 bases and 5 bases respectively. From the germline V gene (reference sequence), CDR1 is DFQATT and CDR2 is SNEGSKA.